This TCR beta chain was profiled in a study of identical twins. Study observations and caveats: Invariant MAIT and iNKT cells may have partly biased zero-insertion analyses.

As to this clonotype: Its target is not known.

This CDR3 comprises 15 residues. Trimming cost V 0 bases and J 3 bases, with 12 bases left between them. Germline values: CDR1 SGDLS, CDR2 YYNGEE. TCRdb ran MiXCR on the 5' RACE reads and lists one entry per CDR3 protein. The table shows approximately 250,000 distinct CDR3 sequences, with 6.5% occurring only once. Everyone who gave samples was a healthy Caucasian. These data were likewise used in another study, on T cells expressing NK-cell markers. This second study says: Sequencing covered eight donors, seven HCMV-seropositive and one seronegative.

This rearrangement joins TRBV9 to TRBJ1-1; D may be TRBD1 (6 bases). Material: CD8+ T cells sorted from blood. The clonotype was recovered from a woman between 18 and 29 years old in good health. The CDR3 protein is CASSVGPGEYTEAFF. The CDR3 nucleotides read TGTGCCAGCAGCGTAGGCCCAGGGGAATACACTGAAGCTTTCTTT.